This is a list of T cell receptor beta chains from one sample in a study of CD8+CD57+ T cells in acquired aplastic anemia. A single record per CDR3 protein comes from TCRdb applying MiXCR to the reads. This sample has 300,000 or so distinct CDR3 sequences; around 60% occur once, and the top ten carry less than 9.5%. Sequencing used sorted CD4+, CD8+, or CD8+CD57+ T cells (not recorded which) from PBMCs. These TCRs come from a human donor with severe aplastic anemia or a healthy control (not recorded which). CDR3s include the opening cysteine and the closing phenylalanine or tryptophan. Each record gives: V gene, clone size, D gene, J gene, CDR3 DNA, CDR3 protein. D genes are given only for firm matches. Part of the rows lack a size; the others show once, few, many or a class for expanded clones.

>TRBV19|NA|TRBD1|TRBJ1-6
TGTGCCACCAAGACAGGGGCTTATAATTCACCCCTCCACTTT
CATKTGAYNSPLHF
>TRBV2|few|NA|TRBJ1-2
TGTGCCAGCAAGGCAGAAGGTTACTATGGCTACACCTTC
CASKAEGYYGYTF
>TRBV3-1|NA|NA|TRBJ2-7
TGTGCCAGCAGCCAAAGGGGTCACACCTACGAGCAGTACTTC
CASSQRGHTYEQYF
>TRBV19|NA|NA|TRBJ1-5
TGTGCCAGTAGTATCCGGGGATTAGGTCAGCCCCAGCATTTT
CASSIRGLGQPQHF
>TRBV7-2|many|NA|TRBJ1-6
TGTGCCAGCAGCTCAAGAACTACGAAGGCACCCCTCCACTTT
CASSSRTTKAPLHF
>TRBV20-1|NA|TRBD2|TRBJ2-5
TGCAGTGCTCTGTCTAGCGGGGGGGTTTCCCTCCAAGAGACCCAGTACTTC
CSALSSGGVSLQETQYF
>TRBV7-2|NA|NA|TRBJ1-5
TGTGCCAGCAGCCCAACCCGGGGGGAGGGCAATCAGCCCCAGCATTTT
CASSPTRGEGNQPQHF
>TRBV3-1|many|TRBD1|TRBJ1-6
TGTGCCAGCAGCCAGGGACAGGTTAATTCACCCCTCCACTTT
CASSQGQVNSPLHF
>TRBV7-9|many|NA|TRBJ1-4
TGTGCCAGCACCAAGGGGGAAAAACTGTTTTTT
CASTKGEKLFF
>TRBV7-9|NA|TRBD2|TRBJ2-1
TGTGCCAGCAGCTTAGGCCCAGCGGGGATTTTAAGCTCCTACAATGAGCAGTTCTTC
CASSLGPAGILSSYNEQFF
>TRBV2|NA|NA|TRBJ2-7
TGTGCCAGGGGGAGGACAGTATCGCCTTACGAGCAGTACTTC
CARGRTVSPYEQYF
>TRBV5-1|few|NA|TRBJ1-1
TGCGCCAGCAGAGACGGTCCTCCTTCGGGCACTGAAGCTTTCTTT
CASRDGPPSGTEAFF
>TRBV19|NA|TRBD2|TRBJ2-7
TGTGCCAGCAGTGTCAGAAGCGGGGGGGCCTACGAGCAGTACTTC
CASSVRSGGAYEQYF
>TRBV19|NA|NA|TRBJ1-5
TGTGCCAGTAGCGATGACAGGTATAGCAATCAGCCCCAGCATTTT
CASSDDRYSNQPQHF
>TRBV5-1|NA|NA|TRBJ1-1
TGCGCCAGCACCCATTACAGTGGGACTGAAGCTTTCTTT
CASTHYSGTEAFF
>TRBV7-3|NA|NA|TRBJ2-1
TGTGCCAGCAGCCAGAGTGGTAATAGCAATGAGCAGTTCTTC
CASSQSGNSNEQFF
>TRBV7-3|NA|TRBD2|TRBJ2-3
TGTGCCAGCAGTCCAGGGGCGGGGGGGCCTAGCACAGATACGCAGTATTTT
CASSPGAGGPSTDTQYF
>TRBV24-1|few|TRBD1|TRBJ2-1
TGTGCCACCAGGGGACAGGGGGTGAATGAGCAGTTCTTC
CATRGQGVNEQFF
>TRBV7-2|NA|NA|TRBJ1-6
TGTGCCAGCAGCTACACAGGCCAGTTAGCCCTCCACTTT
CASSYTGQLALHF
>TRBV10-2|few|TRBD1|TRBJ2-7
TGCGCCAGCAGATTGGACAGGGGGCACGAGCAGTACTTC
CASRLDRGHEQYF
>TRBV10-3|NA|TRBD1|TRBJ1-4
TGTGCCATCAGCGGGACAGGGGGTGAAAAACTGTTTTTT
CAISGTGGEKLFF
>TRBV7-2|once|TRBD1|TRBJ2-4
TGTGCCAGCAGCTCTACAGGGGATTTCAGGGGAAAAAACATTCAGTACTTC
CASSSTGDFRGKNIQYF
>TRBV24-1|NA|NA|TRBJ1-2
TGTGCCACCAGTGACCCTGGATTGGATCATGCGAGGGGCTACACCTTC
CATSDPGLDHARGYTF
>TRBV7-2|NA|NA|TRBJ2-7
TGTGCCAGCAGCTTAGACCCCAACTTTGGCTACGAGCAGTACTTC
CASSLDPNFGYEQYF
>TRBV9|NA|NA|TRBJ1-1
TGTGCCAGCAGCCCCCAATGGACCCTTAACACTGAAGCTTTCTTT
CASSPQWTLNTEAFF
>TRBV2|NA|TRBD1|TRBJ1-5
TGTGCCAGCAGTGAGGACAGGGGGGATCAGCCCCAGCATTTT
CASSEDRGDQPQHF